This T cell receptor beta chain was observed in a study of blood T cells in healthy people across ages. With a J-beta primer mix and a sample-barcoded 5' primer, a second PCR ran roughly 7 to 11 cycles. One entry per CDR3 protein results from TCRdb running MiXCR on the 5' RACE reads. Found here are some 1.4 million distinct CDR3 sequences, 42% of them singletons; the top ten hold 7.9%. The CDR3 is 12 amino acids. Germline values: CDR1 MDHEN, CDR2 SYDVKM. Germline trimming cut 4 bases from V and 14 bases from J; bases unmatched to any gene: 7. Study-wide findings and caveats: Long-lived donors had more naive CD4+ cells and higher diversity than aged donors.

On this clonotype: Its antigen is as yet unknown.

The sequence came from a woman between 18 and 29 years old in good health. The chain uses TRBV28 and TRBJ2-4; 8 positions agree with TRBD1. Sequencing was done on a sample of blood. The CDR3, as DNA: TGTGCCAGCAGTTCGTCGACAGGGGCGGAGTACTTC. Encoded protein: CASSSSTGAEYF.